One and the same sample provided the 9 T cell receptor beta chains below, sequenced in a study of blood T cell repertoires in COVID-19. The assay was immunoSEQ multiplex PCR, and TCRdb's table has in-frame clones only and misses some. The sample contains under 300,000 clones, 75% to 90% of which appear only once. The sequencing sample was made of PBMCs or T cells enriched from blood (not recorded which). The receptors stem from a woman between 25 and 40 years old with acute COVID-19.

This sequence joins TRBV6-6 and TRBJ2-7, with 14 bases lining up with TRBD2. The CDR3 runs 17 residues. V lost 5 bases and J lost 2; bases outside the gene matches: 8. Germline V CDR1 and CDR2: MNHNY, SVGAGI (reference sequence). The CDR3 sequence is CASSLGTSGSSAYEQYF. The CDR3 coding sequence is TGTGCCAGCAGTCTCGGGACTAGCGGGAGCTCGGCCTACGAGCAGTACTTC.

This chain uses TRBV2 with TRBJ1-6; possible D gene TRBD1, 5 bases. Germline CDR1 and CDR2: SNHLY and FYNNEI. This CDR3 has 14 residues. Trimming took off 3 bases at V and 10 bases at J, with 13 bases between the two ends. DNA for the CDR3: TGTGCCAGCAGTGAGTTGGGGGGAGGGTCACCCCTCCACTTT. Its protein product is CASSELGGGSPLHF.

The rearrangement links TRBV5-5 to TRBJ2-7, with D possibly TRBD1 on 6 matching bases. Germline CDR1 is SGHKS and CDR2 is YYEKEE (reference sequence). The length of the CDR3 is 14 residues. V lost 4 bases and J 2 bases, leaving 13 bases between the germline ends. CDR3 sequence (DNA): TGTGCCAGCAGCCGTGACAGGTACCCCTACGAGCAGTACTTC. Encoded protein: CASSRDRYPYEQYF.

The gene calls are TRBV9 and TRBJ2-3; the D is unclear. The germline V gene encodes CDR1 SGDLS and CDR2 YYNGEE. This CDR3 comprises 14 residues. The V end lost 4 bases, the J end lost 3 bases, and 12 bases lay between the germline ends. CDR3 DNA: TGTGCCAGCAGCCCCCGAGGAACGACAGATACGCAGTATTTT. Protein: CASSPRGTTDTQYF. Full variable domain (missing parts from reference TRBV9 and TRBJ2-3): DSGVTQTPKHLITATGQRVTLRCSPRSGDLSVYWYQQSLDQGLQFLIQYYNGEERAKGNILERFSAQQFPDLHSELNLSSLELGDSALYFCASSPRGTTDTQYFGPGTRLTVL.

This clone has just a few counts. The chain employs TRBV6-5 and TRBJ1-1, with D uncertain. V lost 2 bases, J lost 0 bases, and 7 bases lay in between. The germline gives CDR1 MNHEY, CDR2 SVGAGI. The CDR3 has 14 amino acids. DNA of the CDR3: TGTGCCAGCAGTTACGAGCCTCTGAACACTGAAGCTTTCTTT. Translated: CASSYEPLNTEAFF.

The V and J genes are TRBV28 and TRBJ1-1, with TRBD1 matching over 8 bases. CDR3 length: 15 residues. J gave up 5 bases and V 8 bases, and 13 bases lay outside the gene matches. Germline CDR1 and CDR2: MDHEN and SYDVKM. CDR3 region: CASGTPGGAYTEAFF. CDR3 DNA: TGTGCCAGCGGGACCCCAGGGGGCGCTTATACTGAAGCTTTCTTT.

This clone appeared once. This sequence joins TRBV29-1 and TRBJ1-5, with TRBD1 as a possible D gene (6 bases). The germline gives CDR1 SQVTM, CDR2 ANQGSEA. Trimming took off 5 bases at V and 2 bases at J, with 13 bases between the two ends. The CDR3 has 14 amino acids. For the CDR3, the DNA is TGCAGCGTTTTGACAGGATTGGGCAATCAGCCCCAGCATTTT. Amino acids: CSVLTGLGNQPQHF.

The chain combines TRBV5-1 with TRBJ2-1, with 14 positions matching TRBD2. The germline gives CDR1 SGHRS, CDR2 YFSETQ. This CDR3 comprises 17 residues. Trimming cost V 4 bases and J 9 bases; bases outside gene matches: 12. This CDR3 reads CASSPPGTSGSRSEQFF. DNA of the CDR3: TGCGCCAGCAGCCCGCCCGGGACTAGCGGGAGTAGAAGTGAGCAGTTCTTC.

The CDR3 nucleotides read TGTGCCAGCAGTTACCCGCTAGGGAGACAAGAGACCCAGTACTTC. Protein product: CASSYPLGRQETQYF. This sequence joins TRBV6-2 or TRBV6-3 and TRBJ2-5, with D maybe TRBD2 (5 bases). V was pared by 2 bases and J by 2 bases, with 12 bases between. Germline V gives CDR1 MNHEY, CDR2 SVGEGT. The CDR3 length is 15 residues.